This T cell receptor (beta chain) was obtained from a study of blood T cell repertoires in COVID-19 (dated by TCRdb to 2018 to 2020). Broadly, across the study: Collaborator samples came from the United States, Italy and Spain and covered acute and convalescent phases of COVID-19. HLA class I and class II types, where available, came from metadata supplied by the sample provider rather than from assay-based typing. The prospective study material was composed of cDNA or gDNA derived from T cells, B-cell-depleted T cells, or PBMCs. A freely available public database, intended as a resource for researchers studying the immune response to SARS-CoV-2, is where the repertoires were released. Sample metadata almost always included a de-identified subject ID, COVID-19 status, age in years and sex. The samples were drawn from two sources: the first 160 participants of the ongoing ImmuneRACE study, and over 950 subjects contributed by 6 global collaborators. Deeply sampled blood TCRbeta repertoires from subjects exposed to, actively infected with, or recovered from COVID-19 were included in the dataset. Broad study findings and their caveats: Clinical and demographic metadata were provided uncurated, with the amount varying by source and participant.

A second Seattle source provided samples from volunteer blood donors who had recovered from COVID-19. The collaborating institutions used their own protocols to collect whole blood in K2EDTA tubes. For TCRbeta analysis, collaborator samples were shipped as frozen whole blood, as isolated PBMCs, or as DNA extracted from either sample type. TCRbeta CDR3 regions were amplified from genomic DNA by means of the immunoSEQ Assay, a bias-controlled multiplex PCR. In the authors' own workflow: The number of nucleated cells in each sample was estimated from the amplification of reference gene primers within the assay. To quantify the absolute abundance of each unique TCRbeta CDR3 rearrangement, sequence reads were collapsed and filtered. For each sample, productive Simpson clonality was calculated as the square root of Simpson's diversity index over productive rearrangements. Not all clones reach the TCRdb copy of this immuneACCESS table, which keeps in-frame sequences only. Checked studies attribute under half of the gap to unresolved V genes and leave the rest unexplained. The V and J calls and the clone size are those of that table, but D and trimming were determined from the DNA. The sample table records 200,000 or so clones; roughly 84% of these occur just once. Together, the top ten hold approximately 2.9% of the sample.

With respect to this clone: What antigen it recognizes has not been identified. Per-nucleotide qualities are absent, and no much larger clonotype sits a single base away.

Sequenced input: peripheral blood. The receptor comes from a woman in her 30s who had recovered from COVID-19.

The nucleotides read TGTGCCAGCAGCTCCCCTCGACTAGCGGGGGGATACAATGAGCAGTTCTTC. It translates to CASSSPRLAGGYNEQFF. Recombination connected TRBV7-9 to TRBJ2-1; TRBD2 lines up with 13 middle nucleotides. According to the germline V gene (reference sequence), CDR1 reads SEHNR and CDR2 reads FQNEAQ. Trimmed from V: 4 bases; trimmed from J: 4 bases; junction bases lacking a gene match: 7. The CDR3 holds 17 amino acids from the cysteine to the phenylalanine. The DNA shown is the 51-base CDR3, in frame from base 1.